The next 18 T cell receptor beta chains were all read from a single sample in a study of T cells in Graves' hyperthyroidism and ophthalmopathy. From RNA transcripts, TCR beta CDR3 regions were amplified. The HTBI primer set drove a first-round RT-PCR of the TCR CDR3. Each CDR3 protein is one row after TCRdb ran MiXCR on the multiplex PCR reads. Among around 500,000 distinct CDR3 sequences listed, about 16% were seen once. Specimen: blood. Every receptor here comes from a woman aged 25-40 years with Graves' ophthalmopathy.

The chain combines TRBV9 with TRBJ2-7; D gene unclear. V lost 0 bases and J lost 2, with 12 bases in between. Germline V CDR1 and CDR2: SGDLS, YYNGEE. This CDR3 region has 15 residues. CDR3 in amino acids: CASSVGHHFTYEQYF. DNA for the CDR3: TGTGCCAGCAGCGTAGGGCACCATTTTACCTACGAGCAGTACTTC.

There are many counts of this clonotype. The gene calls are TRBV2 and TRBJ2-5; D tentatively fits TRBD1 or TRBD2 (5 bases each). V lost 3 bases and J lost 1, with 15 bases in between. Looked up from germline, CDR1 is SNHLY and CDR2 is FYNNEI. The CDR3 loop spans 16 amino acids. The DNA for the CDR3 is TGTGCCAGCAGTGAGAATCGGGGTGGGGGCCAAGAGACCCAGTACTTC. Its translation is CASSENRGGGQETQYF.

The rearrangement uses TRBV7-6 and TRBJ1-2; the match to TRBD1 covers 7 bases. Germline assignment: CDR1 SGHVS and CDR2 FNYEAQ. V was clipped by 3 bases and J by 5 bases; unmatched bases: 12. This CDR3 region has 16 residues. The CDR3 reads CASSLTGSGWEYGYTF. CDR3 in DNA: TGTGCCAGCAGCTTGACAGGGAGCGGATGGGAATATGGCTACACCTTC.

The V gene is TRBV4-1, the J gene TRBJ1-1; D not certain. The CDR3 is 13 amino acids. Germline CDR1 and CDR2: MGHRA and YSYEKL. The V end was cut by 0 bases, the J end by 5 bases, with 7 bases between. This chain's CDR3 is CASSQDEWTEAFF. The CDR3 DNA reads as TGCGCCAGCAGCCAAGATGAGTGGACTGAAGCTTTCTTT.

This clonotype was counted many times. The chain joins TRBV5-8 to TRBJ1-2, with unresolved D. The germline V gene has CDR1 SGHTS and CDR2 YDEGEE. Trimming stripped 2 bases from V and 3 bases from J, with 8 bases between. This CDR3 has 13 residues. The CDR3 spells CASSFGPHYGYTF. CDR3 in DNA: TGTGCCAGCAGCTTTGGCCCCCACTATGGCTACACCTTC. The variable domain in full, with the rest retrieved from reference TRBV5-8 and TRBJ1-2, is EAGVTQSPTHLIKTRGQQATLRCSPISGHTSVYWYQQALGLGLQFLLWYDEGEERNRGNFPPRFSGRQFPNYSSELNVNALELEDSALYLCASSFGPHYGYTFGSGTRLTVV.

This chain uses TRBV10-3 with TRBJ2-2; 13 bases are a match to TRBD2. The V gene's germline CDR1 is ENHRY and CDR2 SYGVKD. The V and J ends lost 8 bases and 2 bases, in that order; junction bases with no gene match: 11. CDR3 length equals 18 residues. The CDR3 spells CAIPNPGTSGTNTGELFF. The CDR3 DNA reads TGTGCCATCCCAAACCCCGGGACTAGCGGGACTAACACCGGGGAGCTGTTTTTT.

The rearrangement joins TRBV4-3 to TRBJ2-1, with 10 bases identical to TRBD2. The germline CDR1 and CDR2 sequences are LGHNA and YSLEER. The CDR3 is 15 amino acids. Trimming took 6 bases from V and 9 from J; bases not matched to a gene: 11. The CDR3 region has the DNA TGCGCCAGCAGTCCTGGACTAGCGGAGGGGGGTGAGCAGTTCTTC. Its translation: CASSPGLAEGGEQFF.

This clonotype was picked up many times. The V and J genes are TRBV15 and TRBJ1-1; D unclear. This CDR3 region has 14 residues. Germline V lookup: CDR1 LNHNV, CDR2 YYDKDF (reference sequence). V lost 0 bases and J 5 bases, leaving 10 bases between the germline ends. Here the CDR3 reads CATSRDFTGTEAFF. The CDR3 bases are TGTGCCACCAGCAGAGATTTTACCGGGACTGAAGCTTTCTTT.

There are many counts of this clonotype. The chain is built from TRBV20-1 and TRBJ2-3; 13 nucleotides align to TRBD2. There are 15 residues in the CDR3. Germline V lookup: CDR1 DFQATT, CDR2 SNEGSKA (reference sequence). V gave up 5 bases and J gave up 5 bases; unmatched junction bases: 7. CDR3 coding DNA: TGCAGTGCTCTTCGGACTAGCGGGAGAGGAGATACGCAGTATTTT. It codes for CSALRTSGRGDTQYF.

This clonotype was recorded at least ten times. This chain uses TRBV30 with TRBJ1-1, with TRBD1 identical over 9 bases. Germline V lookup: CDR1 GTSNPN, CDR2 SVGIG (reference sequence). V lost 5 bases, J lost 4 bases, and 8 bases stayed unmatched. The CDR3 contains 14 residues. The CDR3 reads CAWAQGAFGTEAFF. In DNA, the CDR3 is TGTGCCTGGGCACAGGGGGCTTTCGGCACTGAAGCTTTCTTT. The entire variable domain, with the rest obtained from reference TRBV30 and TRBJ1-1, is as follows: SQTIHQWPATLVQPVGSPLSLECTVEGTSNPNLYWYRQAAGRGLQLLFYSVGIGQISSEVPQNLSASRPQDRQFILSSKKLLLSDSGFYLCAWAQGAFGTEAFFGQGTRLTVV.

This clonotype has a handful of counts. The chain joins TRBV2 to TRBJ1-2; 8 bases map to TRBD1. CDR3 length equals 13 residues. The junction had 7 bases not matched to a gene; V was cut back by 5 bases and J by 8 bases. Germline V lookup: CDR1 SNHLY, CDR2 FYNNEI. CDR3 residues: CASSRQGLGGYTF. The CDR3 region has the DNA TGTGCCAGCAGTCGACAGGGGCTTGGGGGCTACACCTTC.

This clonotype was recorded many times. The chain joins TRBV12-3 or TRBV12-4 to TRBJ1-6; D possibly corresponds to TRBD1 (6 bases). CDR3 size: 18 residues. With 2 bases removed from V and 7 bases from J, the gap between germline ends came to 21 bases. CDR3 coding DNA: TGTGCCAGCAGTTTACGGCCCAGGGGAAGCACCATAAATTCACCCCTCCACTTT. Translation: CASSLRPRGSTINSPLHF.

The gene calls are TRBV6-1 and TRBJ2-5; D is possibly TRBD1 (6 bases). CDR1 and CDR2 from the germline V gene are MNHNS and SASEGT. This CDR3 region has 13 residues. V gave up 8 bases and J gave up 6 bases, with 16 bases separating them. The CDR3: CASLTPDRKTQYF. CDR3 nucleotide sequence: TGTGCCAGCCTCACCCCGGACAGAAAGACCCAGTACTTC.

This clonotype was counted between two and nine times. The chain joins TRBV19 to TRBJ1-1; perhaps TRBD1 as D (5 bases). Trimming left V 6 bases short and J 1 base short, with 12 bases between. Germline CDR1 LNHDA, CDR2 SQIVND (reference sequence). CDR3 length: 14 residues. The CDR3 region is CASRPRQRNTEAFF. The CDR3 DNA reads TGTGCCAGTAGACCGAGACAGAGGAACACTGAAGCTTTCTTT.

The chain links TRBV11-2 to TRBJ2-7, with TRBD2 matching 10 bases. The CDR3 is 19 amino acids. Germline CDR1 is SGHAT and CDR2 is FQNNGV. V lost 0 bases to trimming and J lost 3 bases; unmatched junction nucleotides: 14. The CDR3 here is CASSLEQGATSGTVYEQYF. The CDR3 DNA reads TGTGCCAGCAGCTTAGAGCAGGGGGCAACTAGCGGGACAGTCTACGAGCAGTACTTC.

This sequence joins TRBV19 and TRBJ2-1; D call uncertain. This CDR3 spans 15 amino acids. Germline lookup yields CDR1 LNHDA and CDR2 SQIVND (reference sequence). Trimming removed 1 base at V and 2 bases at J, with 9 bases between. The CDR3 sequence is CASSIGAQPYNEQFF. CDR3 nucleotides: TGTGCCAGTAGTATAGGGGCCCAGCCCTACAATGAGCAGTTCTTC.

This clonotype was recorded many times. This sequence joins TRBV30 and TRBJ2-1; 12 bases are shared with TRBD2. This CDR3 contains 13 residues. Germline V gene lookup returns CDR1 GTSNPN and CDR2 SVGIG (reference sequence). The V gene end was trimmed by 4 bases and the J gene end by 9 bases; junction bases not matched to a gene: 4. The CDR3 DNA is TGTGCCTGGACTAGGACTAGCGGGGCTGAGCAGTTCTTC. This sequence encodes CAWTRTSGAEQFF.

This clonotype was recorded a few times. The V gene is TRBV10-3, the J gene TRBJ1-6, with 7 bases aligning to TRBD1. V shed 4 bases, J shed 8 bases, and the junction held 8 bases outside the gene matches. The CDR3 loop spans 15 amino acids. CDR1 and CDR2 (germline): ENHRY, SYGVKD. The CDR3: CAISGMGTGDSPLHF. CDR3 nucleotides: TGTGCCATCAGTGGGATGGGCACAGGGGATTCACCCCTCCACTTT.